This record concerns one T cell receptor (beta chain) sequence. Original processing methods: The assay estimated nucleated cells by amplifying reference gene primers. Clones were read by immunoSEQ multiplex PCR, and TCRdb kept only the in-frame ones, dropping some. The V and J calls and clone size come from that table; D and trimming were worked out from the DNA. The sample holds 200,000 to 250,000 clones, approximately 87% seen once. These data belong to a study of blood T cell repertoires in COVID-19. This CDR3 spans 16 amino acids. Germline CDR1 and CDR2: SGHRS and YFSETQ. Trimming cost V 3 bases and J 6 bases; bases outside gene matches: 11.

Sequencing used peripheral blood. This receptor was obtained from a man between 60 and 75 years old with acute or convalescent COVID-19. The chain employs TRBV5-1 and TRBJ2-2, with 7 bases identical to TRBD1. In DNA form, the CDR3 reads TGCGCCAGCAGCTCTTCAGGGACAGAAACTCCCGGGGAGCTGTTTTTT. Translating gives CASSSSGTETPGELFF.